This T cell receptor (beta chain) was identified during a study of T cell responses to AZD1222 COVID-19 vaccine. Across the study: The analysis combined second doses at about 4 or about 12 weeks.

The data were produced by immunoSEQ multiplex PCR, yet TCRdb's version contains in-frame clones alone and is incomplete. The sample holds some 180,000 clones; around 92% are singletons and the top ten take 10%. This CDR3 spans 15 amino acids. Germline loops: CDR1 SEHNR, CDR2 FQNEAQ (reference sequence). V lost 4 bases to trimming and J lost 6 bases; unmatched junction nucleotides: 5. Regarding this clone: Antigen: not known.

Study-wide results and limits: Close to half of all spike-specific TCRs reportedly target regions of the variants that are unmutated. Dominant at 160-218 and 743-854, vaccine-associated CD4 TCRs also spanned spike. Two AZD1222 administrations were followed by greater Spike-specific TCR breadth and depth.

This clonotype was obtained from an adult in good health. The rearrangement uses TRBV7-9 and TRBJ2-1; TRBD2 aligns across 11 bases. The sample was peripheral blood, taken on day 0 of AZD1222 vaccination. The CDR3 DNA reads as TGTGCCAGCAGCTCGGGACTAGCGGTCATCAATGAGCAGTTCTTC. Encoded protein: CASSSGLAVINEQFF.